This entry lists 2 T cell receptor beta chains sequenced from one sample in a study of T cell responses to AZD1222 COVID-19 vaccine. Assay used: immunoSEQ multiplex PCR; TCRdb lists only in-frame clones, some missing. In the table there are 95,000 to 110,000 clones, approximately 86% of which are singletons. Sequences were derived from peripheral blood, sampled 28 days after the second dose of the MenACWY control vaccine. These receptors came from an adult who received the MenACWY meningococcal vaccine as a control.

This clone was observed once. V and J are TRBV18 and TRBJ2-5, with TRBD1 identical over 8 bases. This CDR3 contains 16 residues. CDR1 is KGHSH and CDR2 is LQKENI in the germline V gene. With 2 bases clipped from V and 4 bases from J, the junction kept 9 bases outside the gene matches. The CDR3 protein is CASSPFDRGIAETQYF. The CDR3 DNA reads TGTGCCAGCTCACCATTCGACAGGGGCATAGCAGAGACCCAGTACTTC.

Only one count was recorded for this clone. The chain joins TRBV2 to TRBJ1-5; the match to TRBD1 covers 10 bases. CDR3 length equals 17 residues. Germline V gene lookup returns CDR1 SNHLY and CDR2 FYNNEI. Germline trimming cut 7 bases from V and 4 bases from J; bases unmatched to any gene: 13. The chain's CDR3 is CASNGGLGQGLNQPQHF. CDR3 coding DNA: TGTGCCAGCAATGGGGGTTTGGGACAGGGGTTAAATCAGCCCCAGCATTTT.